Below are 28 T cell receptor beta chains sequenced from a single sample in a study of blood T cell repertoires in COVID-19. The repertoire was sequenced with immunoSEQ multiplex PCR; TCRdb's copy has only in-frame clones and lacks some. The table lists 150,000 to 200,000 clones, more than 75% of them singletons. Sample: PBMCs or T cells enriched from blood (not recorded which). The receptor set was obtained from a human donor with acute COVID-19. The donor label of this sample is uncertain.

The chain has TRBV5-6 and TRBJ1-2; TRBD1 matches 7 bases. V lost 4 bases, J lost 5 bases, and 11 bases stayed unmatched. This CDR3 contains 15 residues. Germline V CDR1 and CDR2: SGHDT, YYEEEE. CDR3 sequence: CASSRPLTGKYGYTF. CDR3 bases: TGTGCCAGCAGCAGACCACTGACAGGGAAATATGGCTACACCTTC.

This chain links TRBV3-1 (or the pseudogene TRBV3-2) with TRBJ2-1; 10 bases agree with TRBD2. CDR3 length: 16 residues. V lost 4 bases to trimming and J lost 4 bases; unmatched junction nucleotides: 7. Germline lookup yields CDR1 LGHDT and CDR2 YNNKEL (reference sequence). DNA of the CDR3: TGTGCCAGCAGCCTTTCTAGCGGGGGCCGATACAATGAGCAGTTCTTC. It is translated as CASSLSSGGRYNEQFF.

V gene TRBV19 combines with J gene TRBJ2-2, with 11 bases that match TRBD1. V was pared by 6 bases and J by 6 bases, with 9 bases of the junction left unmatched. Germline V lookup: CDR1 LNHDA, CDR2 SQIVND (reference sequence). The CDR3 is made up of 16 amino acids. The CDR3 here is CASSLRDRGLSGELFF. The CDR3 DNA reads TGTGCCAGTAGCCTCCGGGACAGGGGGTTATCCGGGGAGCTGTTTTTT.

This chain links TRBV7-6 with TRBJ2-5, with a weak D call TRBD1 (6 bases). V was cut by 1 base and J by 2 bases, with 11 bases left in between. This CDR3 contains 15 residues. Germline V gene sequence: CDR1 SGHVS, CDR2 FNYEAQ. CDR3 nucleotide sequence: TGTGCCAGCAGCTTAGTTGGGGGCGGACAAGAGACCCAGTACTTC. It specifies CASSLVGGGQETQYF.

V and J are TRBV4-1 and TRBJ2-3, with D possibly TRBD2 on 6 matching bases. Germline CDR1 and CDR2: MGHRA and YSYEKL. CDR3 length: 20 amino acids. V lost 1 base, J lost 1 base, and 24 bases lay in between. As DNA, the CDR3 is TGCGCCAGCAGCCAAGCCTTCCCTGGCACCGGGGGAGCTGGCACAGATACGCAGTATTTT. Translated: CASSQAFPGTGGAGTDTQYF.

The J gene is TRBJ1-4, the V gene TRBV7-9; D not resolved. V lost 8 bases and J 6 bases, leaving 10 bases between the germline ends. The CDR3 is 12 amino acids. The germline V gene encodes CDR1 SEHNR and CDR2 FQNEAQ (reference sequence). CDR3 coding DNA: TGTGCCAGCCACTCCACGGATGAAAAACTGTTTTTT. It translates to CASHSTDEKLFF.

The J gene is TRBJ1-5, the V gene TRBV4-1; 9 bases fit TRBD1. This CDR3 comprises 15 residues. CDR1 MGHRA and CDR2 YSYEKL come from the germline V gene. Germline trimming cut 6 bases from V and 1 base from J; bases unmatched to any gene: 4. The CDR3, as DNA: TGCGCCAGCAGACAGGGGGCAGGGAGCAATCAGCCCCAGCATTTT. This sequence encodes CASRQGAGSNQPQHF.

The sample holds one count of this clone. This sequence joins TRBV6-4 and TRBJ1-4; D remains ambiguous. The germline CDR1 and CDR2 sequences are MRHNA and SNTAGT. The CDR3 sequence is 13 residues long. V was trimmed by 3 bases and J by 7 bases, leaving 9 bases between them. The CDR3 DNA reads TGTGCCAGCAGTGATGAGGGAGTTGAAAAACTGTTTTTT. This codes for CASSDEGVEKLFF.

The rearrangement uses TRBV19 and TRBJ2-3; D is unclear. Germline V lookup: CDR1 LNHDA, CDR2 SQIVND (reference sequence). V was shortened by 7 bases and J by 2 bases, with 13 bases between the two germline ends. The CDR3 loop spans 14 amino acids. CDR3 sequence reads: CASTRSLTTDTQYF. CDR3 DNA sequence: TGTGCCAGTACGAGGTCCTTAACCACAGATACGCAGTATTTT.

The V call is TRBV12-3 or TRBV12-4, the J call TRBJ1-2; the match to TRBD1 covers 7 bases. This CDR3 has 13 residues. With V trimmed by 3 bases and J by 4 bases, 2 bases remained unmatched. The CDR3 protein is CASSLGQSYGYTF. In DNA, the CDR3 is TGTGCCAGCAGTTTGGGACAGTCCTATGGCTACACCTTC.

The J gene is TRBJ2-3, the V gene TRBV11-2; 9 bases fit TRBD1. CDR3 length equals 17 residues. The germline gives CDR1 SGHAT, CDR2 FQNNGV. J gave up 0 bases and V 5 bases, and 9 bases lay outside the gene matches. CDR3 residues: CASSLPIGQGSTDTQYF. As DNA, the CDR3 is TGTGCCAGCAGCCTGCCCATCGGACAGGGGAGCACAGATACGCAGTATTTT.

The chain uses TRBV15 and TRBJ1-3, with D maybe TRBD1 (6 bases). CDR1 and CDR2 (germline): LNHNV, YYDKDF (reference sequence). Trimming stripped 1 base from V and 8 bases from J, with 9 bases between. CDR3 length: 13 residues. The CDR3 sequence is CATSRGEGDTIYF. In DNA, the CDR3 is TGTGCCACCAGCAGAGGCGAGGGGGACACCATATATTTT.

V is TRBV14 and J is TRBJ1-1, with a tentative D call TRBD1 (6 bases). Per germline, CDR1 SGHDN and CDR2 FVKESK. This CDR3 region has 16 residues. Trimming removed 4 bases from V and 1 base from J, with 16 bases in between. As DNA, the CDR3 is TGTGCCAGCAGCCCAGCCCTCGGACAGCCGAACACTGAAGCTTTCTTT. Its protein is CASSPALGQPNTEAFF.

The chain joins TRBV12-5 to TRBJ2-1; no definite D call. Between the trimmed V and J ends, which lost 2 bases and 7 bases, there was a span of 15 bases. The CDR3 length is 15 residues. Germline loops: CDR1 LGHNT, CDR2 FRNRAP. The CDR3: CASGLTRSLGNEQFF. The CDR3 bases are TGTGCTAGTGGTTTGACGAGGTCCCTCGGTAATGAGCAGTTCTTC.

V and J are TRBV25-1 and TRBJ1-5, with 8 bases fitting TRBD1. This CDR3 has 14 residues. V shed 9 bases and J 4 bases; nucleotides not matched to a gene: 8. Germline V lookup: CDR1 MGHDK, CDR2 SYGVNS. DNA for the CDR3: TGTGCCAGGGTCGGACAGGGCAGAAATCAGCCCCAGCATTTT. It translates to CARVGQGRNQPQHF. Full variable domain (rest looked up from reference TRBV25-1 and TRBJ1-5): EADIYQTPRYLVIGTGKKITLECSQTMGHDKMYWYQQDPGMELHLIHYSYGVNSTEKGDLSSESTVSRIRTEHFPLTLESARPSHTSQYLCARVGQGRNQPQHFGDGTRLSIL.

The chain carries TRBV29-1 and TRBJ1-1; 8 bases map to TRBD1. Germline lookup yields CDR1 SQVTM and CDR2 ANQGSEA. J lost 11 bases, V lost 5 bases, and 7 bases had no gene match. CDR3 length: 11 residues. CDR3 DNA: TGCAGCGTTATTTGGGACAGGATTGCTTTCTTT. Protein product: CSVIWDRIAFF.

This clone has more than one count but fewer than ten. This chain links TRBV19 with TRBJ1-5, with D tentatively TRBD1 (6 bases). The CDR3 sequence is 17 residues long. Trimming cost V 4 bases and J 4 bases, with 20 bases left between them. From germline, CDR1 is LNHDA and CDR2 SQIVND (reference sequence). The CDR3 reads CASSTGLRGRRNQPQHF. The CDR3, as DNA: TGTGCCAGTAGTACCGGCCTAAGGGGGAGACGGAATCAGCCCCAGCATTTT. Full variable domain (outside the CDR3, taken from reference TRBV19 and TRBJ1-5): DGGITQSPKYLFRKEGQNVTLSCEQNLNHDAMYWYRQDPGQGLRLIYYSQIVNDFQKGDIAEGYSVSREKKESFPLTVTSAQKNPTAFYLCASSTGLRGRRNQPQHFGDGTRLSIL.

The CDR3 loop is CASSWGLAVNNEQFF. CDR3 nucleotide sequence: TGCGCCAGCAGCTGGGGACTAGCGGTTAACAATGAGCAGTTCTTC. The chain employs TRBV5-1 and TRBJ2-1; 11 bases line up with TRBD2. Trimming took 3 bases from V and 5 from J; bases not matched to a gene: 4. Germline CDR1 is SGHRS and CDR2 is YFSETQ. This CDR3 has 15 residues.

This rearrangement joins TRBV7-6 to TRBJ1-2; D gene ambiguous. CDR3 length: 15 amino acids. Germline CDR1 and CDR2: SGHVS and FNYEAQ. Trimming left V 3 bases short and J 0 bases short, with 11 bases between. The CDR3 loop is CASSLTAGSNYGYTF. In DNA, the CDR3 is TGTGCCAGCAGCTTGACGGCGGGCTCTAACTATGGCTACACCTTC.

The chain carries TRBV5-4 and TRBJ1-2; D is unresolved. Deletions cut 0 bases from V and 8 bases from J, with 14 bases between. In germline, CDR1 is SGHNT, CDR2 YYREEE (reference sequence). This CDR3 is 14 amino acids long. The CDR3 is CASSLVGLKEGYTF. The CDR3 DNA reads TGTGCCAGCAGCTTGGTTGGCCTAAAGGAGGGCTACACCTTC.

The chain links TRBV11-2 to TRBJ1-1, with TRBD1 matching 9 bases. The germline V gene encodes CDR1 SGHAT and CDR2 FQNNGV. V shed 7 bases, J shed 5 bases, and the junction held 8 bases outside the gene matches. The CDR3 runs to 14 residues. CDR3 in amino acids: CASKRTGDGTEAFF. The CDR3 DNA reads TGTGCCAGCAAAAGGACAGGGGATGGAACTGAAGCTTTCTTT. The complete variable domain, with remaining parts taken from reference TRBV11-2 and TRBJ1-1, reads EAGVAQSPRYKIIEKRQSVAFWCNPISGHATLYWYQQILGQGPKLLIQFQNNGVVDDSQLPKDRFSAERLKGVDSTLKIQPAKLEDSAVYLCASKRTGDGTEAFFGQGTRLTVV.

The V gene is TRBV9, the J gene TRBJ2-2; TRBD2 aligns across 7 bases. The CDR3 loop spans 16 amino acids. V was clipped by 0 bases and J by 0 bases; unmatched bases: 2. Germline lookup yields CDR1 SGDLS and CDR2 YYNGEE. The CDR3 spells CASSVVAGANTGELFF. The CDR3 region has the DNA TGTGCCAGCAGCGTAGTGGCGGGGGCGAACACCGGGGAGCTGTTTTTT.

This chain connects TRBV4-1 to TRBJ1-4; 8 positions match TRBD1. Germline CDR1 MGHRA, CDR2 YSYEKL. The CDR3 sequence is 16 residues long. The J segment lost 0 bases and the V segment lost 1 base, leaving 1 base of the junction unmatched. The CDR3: CASSQGQGPTNEKLFF. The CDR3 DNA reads TGCGCCAGCAGCCAAGGACAGGGGCCAACTAATGAAAAACTGTTTTTT.

CDR3 coding DNA: TGTGCCAGCAGCCCCGCCGGGACAGGGGGTGAAGGGTACACCTTC. This sequence encodes CASSPAGTGGEGYTF. This rearrangement joins TRBV5-4 to TRBJ1-2, with TRBD1 identical over 11 bases. This CDR3 region has 15 residues. The trim removed 4 bases at V and 11 bases at J, leaving 13 bases unmatched. Germline V CDR1 and CDR2: SGHNT, YYREEE (reference sequence).

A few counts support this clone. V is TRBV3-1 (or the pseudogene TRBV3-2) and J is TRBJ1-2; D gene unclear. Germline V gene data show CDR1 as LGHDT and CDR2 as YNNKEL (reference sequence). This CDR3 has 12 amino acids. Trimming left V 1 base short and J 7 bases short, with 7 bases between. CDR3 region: CASSQGPGGYTF. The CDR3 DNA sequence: TGTGCCAGCAGCCAAGGCCCAGGTGGCTACACCTTC.

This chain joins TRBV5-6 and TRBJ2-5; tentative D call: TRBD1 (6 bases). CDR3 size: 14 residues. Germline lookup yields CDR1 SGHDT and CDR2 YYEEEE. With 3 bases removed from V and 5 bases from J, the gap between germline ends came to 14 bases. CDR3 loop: CASSYRDLRETQYF. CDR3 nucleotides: TGTGCCAGCAGCTACAGGGACCTGAGGGAGACCCAGTACTTC.

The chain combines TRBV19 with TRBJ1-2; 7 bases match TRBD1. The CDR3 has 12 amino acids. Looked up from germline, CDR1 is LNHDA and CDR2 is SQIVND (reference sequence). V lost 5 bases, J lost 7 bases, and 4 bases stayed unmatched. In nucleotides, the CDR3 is TGTGCCAGTAGTTTACAGGGGAGTGGCTACACCTTC. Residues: CASSLQGSGYTF.

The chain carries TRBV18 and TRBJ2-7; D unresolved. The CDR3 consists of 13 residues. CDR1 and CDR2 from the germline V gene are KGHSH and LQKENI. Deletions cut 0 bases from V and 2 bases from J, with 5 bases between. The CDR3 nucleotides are TGTGCCAGCTCACCACCTAGCCCCTACGAGCAGTACTTC. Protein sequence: CASSPPSPYEQYF.